This is a list of T cell receptor beta chains from one sample in a study of T cell changes during pregnancy in multiple sclerosis. The repertoire was sequenced with immunoSEQ multiplex PCR; TCRdb's copy has only in-frame clones and lacks some. The data show 35,000 to 50,000 clones, about 89% seen once. Specimen: CD4+ T cells from peripheral blood mononuclear cells, collected after pregnancy. The receptors were sampled from a female donor with multiple sclerosis, enrolled in a pregnancy study. Both conserved end residues are part of each CDR3. The order of the fields is D gene, V gene, J gene, clone size, CDR3 DNA, CDR3 protein. The D gene is left open where the match is weak. Clone size is stated in some rows and not others, as once, few, many or a class when expanded.

>TRBD1|TRBV11-2|TRBJ2-1|NA
TGTGCCAGCAGCTTATTGGGACAGAACAATGAGCAGTTCTTC
CASSLLGQNNEQFF
>TRBD2|TRBV4-1|TRBJ2-3|NA
TGCGCCAGCAGCCCTAGCGGGAGTACGCAGTATTTT
CASSPSGSTQYF
>NA|TRBV18|TRBJ2-2|NA
TGTGCCAGCTCACCATTTAGCGGGAACACCGGGGAGCTGTTTTTT
CASSPFSGNTGELFF
>TRBD2|TRBV7-3|TRBJ2-1|NA
TGTGCCAGCAGCTTATATCTAGCGGGGGGCAATGAGCAGTTCTTC
CASSLYLAGGNEQFF
>NA|TRBV6-5|TRBJ2-5|once
TGTGCCAGCAGTTACCGCCCTGGGACACCGATTGGGACCCAGTACTTC
CASSYRPGTPIGTQYF
>NA|TRBV6-5|TRBJ2-7|NA
TGTGCCAGCAGTTACGGGGGCCGAGGGGGAGAGCAGTACTTC
CASSYGGRGGEQYF
>TRBD2|TRBV18|TRBJ2-7|NA
TGTGCCAGCTCACCAGGGACTAGCGGACCCTACGAGCAGTACTTC
CASSPGTSGPYEQYF
>NA|TRBV20-1|TRBJ1-1|NA
TGCAGTGCTGGACAGAACACTGAAGCTTTCTTT
CSAGQNTEAFF
>NA|TRBV5-4|TRBJ1-2|NA
TGTGCCAGCAGCCAAGAGAGTCAGGGGAACTATGGCTACACCTTC
CASSQESQGNYGYTF
>NA|TRBV28|TRBJ1-5|NA
TGTGCCAGCATCTCCCCGGGGGGCAATCAGCCCCAGCATTTT
CASISPGGNQPQHF
>NA|TRBV19|TRBJ2-7|NA
TGTGCCAGTAGCCGGAGGACAGTCTCCTACGAGCAGTACTTC
CASSRRTVSYEQYF
>TRBD1|TRBV30|TRBJ2-5|NA
TGTGCCTGGCCCGGACAGGTTGGGAAGACCCAGTACTTC
CAWPGQVGKTQYF